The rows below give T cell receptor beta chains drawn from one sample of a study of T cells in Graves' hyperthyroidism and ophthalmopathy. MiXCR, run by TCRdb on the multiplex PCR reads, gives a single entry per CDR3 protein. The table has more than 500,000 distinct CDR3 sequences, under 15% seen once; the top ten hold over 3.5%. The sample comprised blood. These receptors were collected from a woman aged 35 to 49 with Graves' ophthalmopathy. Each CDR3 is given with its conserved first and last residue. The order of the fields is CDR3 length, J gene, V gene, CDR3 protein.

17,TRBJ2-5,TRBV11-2,CASSPLVGQGSQETQYF
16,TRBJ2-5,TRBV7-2,CASSKTGTGRWETQYF
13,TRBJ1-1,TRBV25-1,CASSEIGSTEAFF
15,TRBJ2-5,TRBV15,CATSRDRNYQETQYF
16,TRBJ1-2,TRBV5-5,CASSLNPRDPNYGYTF
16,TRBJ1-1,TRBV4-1,CASSQDSQGAGTEAFF
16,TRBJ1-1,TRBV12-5,CASGLVVLQGDTEAFF
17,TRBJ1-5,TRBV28,CASTTSTGDFSNQPQHF
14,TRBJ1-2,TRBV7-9,CASSLQGLAYGYTF
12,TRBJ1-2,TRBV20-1,CSATLESEGYTF
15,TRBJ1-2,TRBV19,CASSMRAGTFYGYTF
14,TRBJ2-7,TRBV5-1,CASSLRLAGQEQYF
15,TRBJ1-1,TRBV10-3,CVLQGGFPLNTEAFF
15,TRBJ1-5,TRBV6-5,CASSSAGGSNQPQHF
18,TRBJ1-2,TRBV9,CASSYDPEPTGVRGGYTF
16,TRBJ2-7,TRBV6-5,CASSYSRDTLAYEQYF
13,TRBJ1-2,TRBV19,CASSKGQGEGYTF
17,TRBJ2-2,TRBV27,CASSSRRRILNTGELFF